This TCR beta chain was sequenced during a study of monozygotic twins with inflammatory bowel disease. Blood (around 2.4 ml) was collected from every donor individually. Whole blood, unsorted for T cells, was the source of total RNA. Using TCRalpha and TCRbeta cDNA, the researchers carried out two nested PCRs that lasted roughly 16 and 10 cycles. TCRdb re-analyzed the 5' RACE reads; it lists each CDR3 protein once, without DNA. This sample's table reports 300,000 to 400,000 distinct CDR3 sequences. The receptor was derived from a human donor with ulcerative colitis or Crohn's disease, or a healthy co-twin of an affected twin (not recorded which). The sample comprised blood.

This chain's CDR3 is CASSLSDLFGSYNEQFF. V is TRBV5-1 and J is TRBJ2-1; TCRdb names TRBD2, which stays unverified in the absence of DNA. The CDR3 sequence is 17 residues long. Germline values: CDR1 SGHRS, CDR2 YFSETQ. Using reference TRBV5-1 and TRBJ2-1 for the parts outside the CDR3, the full variable domain is KAGVTQTPRYLIKTRGQQVTLSCSPISGHRSVSWYQQTPGQGLQFLFEYFSETQRNKGNFPGRFSGRQFSNSRSEMNVSTLELGDSALYLCASSLSDLFGSYNEQFFGPGTRLTVL.